This T cell receptor (beta chain) emerged from a study of control samples from healthy donors and cancer patients. TCRdb's copy holds only in-frame clones and misses some; the assay was immunoSEQ multiplex PCR. This table has approximately 52,000 clones, approximately 91% appearing once. This CDR3 contains 14 residues. Trimming cost V 1 base and J 8 bases; bases outside gene matches: 5. Germline CDR1 and CDR2: LGHDT and YNNKEL (reference sequence). The source material was blood. This TCR was sampled from a middle-aged man in good health. The gene calls are TRBV3-1 (or the pseudogene TRBV3-2) and TRBJ1-2, with 9 bases aligning to TRBD1. CDR3: CASSQVWDRAGYTF. The DNA for the CDR3 is TGTGCCAGCAGCCAAGTTTGGGACAGGGCGGGCTACACCTTC.